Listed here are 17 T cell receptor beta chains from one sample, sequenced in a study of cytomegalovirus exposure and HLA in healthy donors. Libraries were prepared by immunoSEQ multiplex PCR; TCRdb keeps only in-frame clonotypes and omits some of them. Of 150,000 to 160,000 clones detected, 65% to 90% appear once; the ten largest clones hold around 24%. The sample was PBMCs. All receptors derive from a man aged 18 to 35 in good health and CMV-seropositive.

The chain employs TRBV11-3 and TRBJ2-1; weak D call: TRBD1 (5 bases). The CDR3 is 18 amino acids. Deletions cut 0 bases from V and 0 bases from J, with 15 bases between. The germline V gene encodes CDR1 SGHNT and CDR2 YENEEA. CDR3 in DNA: TGTGCCAGCAGCTTAGAGGGGCAGGTGGCTCCCTCCTACAATGAGCAGTTCTTC. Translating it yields CASSLEGQVAPSYNEQFF.

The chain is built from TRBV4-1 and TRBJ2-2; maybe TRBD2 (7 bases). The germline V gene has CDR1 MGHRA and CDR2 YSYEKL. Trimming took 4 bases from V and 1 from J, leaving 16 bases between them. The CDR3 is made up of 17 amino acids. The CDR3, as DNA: TGCGCCAGCAGCCCCCGGAGGGGGGGCCTGAACACCGGGGAGCTGTTTTTT. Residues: CASSPRRGGLNTGELFF.

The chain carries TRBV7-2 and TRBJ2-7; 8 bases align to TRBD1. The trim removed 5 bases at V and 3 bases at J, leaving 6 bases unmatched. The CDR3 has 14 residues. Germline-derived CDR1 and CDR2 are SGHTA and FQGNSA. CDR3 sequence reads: CASSVQDRDYEQYF. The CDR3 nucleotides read TGTGCCAGCAGCGTCCAGGACAGGGACTACGAGCAGTACTTC.

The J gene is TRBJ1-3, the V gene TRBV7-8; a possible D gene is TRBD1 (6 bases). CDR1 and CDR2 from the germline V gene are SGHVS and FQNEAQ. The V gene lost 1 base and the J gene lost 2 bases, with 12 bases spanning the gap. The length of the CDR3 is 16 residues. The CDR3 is CASSLVPGVAGNTIYF. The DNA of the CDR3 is TGTGCCAGCAGCTTAGTTCCAGGGGTCGCTGGAAACACCATATATTTT.

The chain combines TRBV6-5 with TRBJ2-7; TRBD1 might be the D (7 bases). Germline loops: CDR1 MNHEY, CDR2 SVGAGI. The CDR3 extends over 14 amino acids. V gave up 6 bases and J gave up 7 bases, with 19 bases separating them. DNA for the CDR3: TGTGCCAGCAGCCGAGCCCCACAGGGGAGGGAGCAGTACTTC. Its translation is CASSRAPQGREQYF.

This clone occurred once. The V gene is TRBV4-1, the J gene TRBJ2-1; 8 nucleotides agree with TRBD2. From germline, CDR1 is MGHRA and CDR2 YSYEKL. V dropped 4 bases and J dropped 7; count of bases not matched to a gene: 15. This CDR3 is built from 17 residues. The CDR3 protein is CASSPKRLAFLPNEQFF. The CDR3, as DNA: TGCGCCAGCAGCCCCAAACGACTAGCGTTTCTTCCGAATGAGCAGTTCTTC.

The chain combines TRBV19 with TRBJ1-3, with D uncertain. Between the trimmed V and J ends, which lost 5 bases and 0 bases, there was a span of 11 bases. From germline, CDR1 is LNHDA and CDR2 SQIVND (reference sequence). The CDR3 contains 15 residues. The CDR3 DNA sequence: TGTGCCAGTAGTTTTTCGCTTAGCTCTGGAAACACCATATATTTT. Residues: CASSFSLSSGNTIYF.

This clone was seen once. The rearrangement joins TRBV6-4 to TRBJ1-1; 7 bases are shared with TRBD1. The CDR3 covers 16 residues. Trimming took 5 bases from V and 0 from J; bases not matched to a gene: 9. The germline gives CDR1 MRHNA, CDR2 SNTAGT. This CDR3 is CASSPDWDSMNTEAFF. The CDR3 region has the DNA TGTGCCAGCAGTCCCGATTGGGACAGTATGAACACTGAAGCTTTCTTT.

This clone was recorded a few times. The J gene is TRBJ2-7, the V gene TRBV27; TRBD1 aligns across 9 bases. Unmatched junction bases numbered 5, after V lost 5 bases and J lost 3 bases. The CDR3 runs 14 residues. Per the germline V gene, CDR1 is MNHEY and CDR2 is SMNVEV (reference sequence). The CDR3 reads CASSRPGQGYEQYF. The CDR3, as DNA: TGTGCCAGCAGTCGTCCGGGACAGGGCTACGAGCAGTACTTC.

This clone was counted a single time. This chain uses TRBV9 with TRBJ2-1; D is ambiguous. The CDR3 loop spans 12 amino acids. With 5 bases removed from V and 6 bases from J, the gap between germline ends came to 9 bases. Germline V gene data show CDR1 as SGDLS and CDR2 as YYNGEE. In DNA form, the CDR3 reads TGTGCCAGCAGTCCTTACAGCAATGAGCAGTTCTTC. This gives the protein CASSPYSNEQFF.

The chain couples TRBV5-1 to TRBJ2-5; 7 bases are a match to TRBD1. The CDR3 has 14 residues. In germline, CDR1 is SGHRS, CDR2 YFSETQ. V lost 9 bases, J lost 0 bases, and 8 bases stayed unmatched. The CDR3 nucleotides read TGCGCCACCTCGCCCGGGACAGACCAAGAGACCCAGTACTTC. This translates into CATSPGTDQETQYF. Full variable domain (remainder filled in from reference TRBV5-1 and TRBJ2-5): KAGVTQTPRYLIKTRGQQVTLSCSPISGHRSVSWYQQTPGQGLQFLFEYFSETQRNKGNFPGRFSGRQFSNSRSEMNVSTLELGDSALYLCATSPGTDQETQYFGPGTRLLVL.

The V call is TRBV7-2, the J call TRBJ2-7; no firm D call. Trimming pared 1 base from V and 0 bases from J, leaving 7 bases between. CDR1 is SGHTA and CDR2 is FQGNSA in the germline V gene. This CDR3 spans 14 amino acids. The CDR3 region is CASSLVYSSYEQYF. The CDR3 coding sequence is TGTGCCAGCAGCTTAGTTTACAGCTCCTACGAGCAGTACTTC.

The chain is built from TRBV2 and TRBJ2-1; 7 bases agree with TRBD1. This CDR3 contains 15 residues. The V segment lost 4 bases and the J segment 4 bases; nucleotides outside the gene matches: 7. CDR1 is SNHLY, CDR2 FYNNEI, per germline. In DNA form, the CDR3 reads TGTGCCAGCAGTGCCGCGACAGGGTTTTACAATGAGCAGTTCTTC. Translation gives CASSAATGFYNEQFF.

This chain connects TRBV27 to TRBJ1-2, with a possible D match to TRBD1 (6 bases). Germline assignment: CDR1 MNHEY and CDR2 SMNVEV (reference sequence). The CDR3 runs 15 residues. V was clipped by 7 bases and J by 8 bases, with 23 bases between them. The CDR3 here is CASTPLGRQAAGYTF. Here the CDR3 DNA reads TGTGCCAGCACCCCTTTGGGGAGACAGGCGGCAGGCTACACCTTC.

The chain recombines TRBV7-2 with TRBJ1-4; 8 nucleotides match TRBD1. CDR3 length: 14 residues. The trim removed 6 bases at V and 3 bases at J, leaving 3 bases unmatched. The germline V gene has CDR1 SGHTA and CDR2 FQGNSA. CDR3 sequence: CASRLQGANEKLFF. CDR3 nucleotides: TGTGCCAGCAGGCTACAGGGGGCTAATGAAAAACTGTTTTTT.

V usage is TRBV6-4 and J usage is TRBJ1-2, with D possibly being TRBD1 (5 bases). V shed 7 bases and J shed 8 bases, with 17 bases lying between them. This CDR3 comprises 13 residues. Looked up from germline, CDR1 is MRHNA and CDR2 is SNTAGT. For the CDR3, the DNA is TGTGCCAGCACTCGACGCACGGGGGACGGCTACACCTTC. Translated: CASTRRTGDGYTF.

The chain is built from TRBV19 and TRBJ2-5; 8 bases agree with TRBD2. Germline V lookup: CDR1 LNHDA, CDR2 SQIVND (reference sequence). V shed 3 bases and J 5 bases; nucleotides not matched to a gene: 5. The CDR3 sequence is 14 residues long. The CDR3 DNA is TGTGCCAGTAGTATTTCGGGGGGGAGGGAGACCCAGTACTTC. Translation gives CASSISGGRETQYF.